Listed below are T cell receptor beta chains from one sample, sequenced in a study of cytomegalovirus exposure and HLA in healthy donors. Sequenced by immunoSEQ multiplex PCR; TCRdb stores in-frame clones only, minus some. The repertoire holds about 360,000 clones, with approximately 90% as singletons. The source material was PBMCs. The receptors originated from a woman aged 18-29 years in good health and CMV-seronegative. Both conserved end residues are part of each CDR3. The D gene is left open where the match is weak. Size is stated for part of the rows, as once, few or many counts, or as a class when the clone is expanded.

v_gene: TRBV5-1; d_gene: TRBD2; j_gene: TRBJ2-1; abundance: once; CDR3aa: CASSLLAGTDNEQFF; CDR3nt: TGCGCCAGCAGCTTACTAGCGGGGACTGACAATGAGCAGTTCTTC
v_gene: TRBV5-4; d_gene: -; j_gene: TRBJ1-2; abundance: -; CDR3aa: CASSLAPGAPGSYTF; CDR3nt: TGTGCCAGCAGCTTGGCCCCGGGAGCTCCGGGGAGCTACACCTTC
v_gene: TRBV5-6; d_gene: TRBD1; j_gene: TRBJ1-1; abundance: -; CDR3aa: CASSFWTGNLEAFF; CDR3nt: TGTGCCAGCAGCTTTTGGACAGGAAACCTTGAAGCTTTCTTT
v_gene: TRBV6-1; d_gene: -; j_gene: TRBJ2-7; abundance: -; CDR3aa: CASSELGGGYEQYF; CDR3nt: TGTGCCAGCAGTGAACTTGGGGGAGGCTACGAGCAGTACTTC
v_gene: TRBV2; d_gene: TRBD1; j_gene: TRBJ1-2; abundance: -; CDR3aa: CASSEGTGFGYTF; CDR3nt: TGTGCCAGCAGTGAGGGGACAGGGTTTGGCTACACCTTC
v_gene: TRBV18; d_gene: TRBD1; j_gene: TRBJ2-7; abundance: -; CDR3aa: CASSLRPGQGPGEQYF; CDR3nt: TGTGCCAGCTCGCTCAGACCGGGACAGGGGCCTGGGGAGCAGTACTTC
v_gene: TRBV7-6; d_gene: TRBD1; j_gene: TRBJ2-7; abundance: few; CDR3aa: CASSDRAYEQYF; CDR3nt: TGTGCCAGCAGCGACAGGGCCTACGAGCAGTACTTC
v_gene: TRBV28; d_gene: -; j_gene: TRBJ2-7; abundance: -; CDR3aa: CASKAFRGGQYF; CDR3nt: TGTGCCAGCAAGGCCTTCAGAGGAGGGCAGTACTTC
v_gene: TRBV28; d_gene: -; j_gene: TRBJ2-7; abundance: -; CDR3aa: CASSIVRYEQYF; CDR3nt: TGTGCCAGCAGTATTGTGAGGTACGAGCAGTACTTC
v_gene: TRBV5-6; d_gene: TRBD2; j_gene: TRBJ2-1; abundance: -; CDR3aa: CASSLVGTNSYNEQFF; CDR3nt: TGTGCCAGCAGCTTGGTAGGGACTAACTCCTACAATGAGCAGTTCTTC
v_gene: TRBV7-2; d_gene: -; j_gene: TRBJ2-1; abundance: -; CDR3aa: CASSFWSGYNEQFF; CDR3nt: TGTGCCAGCAGCTTTTGGTCCGGTTACAATGAGCAGTTCTTC
v_gene: TRBV27; d_gene: -; j_gene: TRBJ1-5; abundance: -; CDR3aa: CASSLGRGADQPQHF; CDR3nt: TGTGCCAGCAGTTTAGGGAGGGGCGCGGATCAGCCCCAGCATTTT
v_gene: TRBV19; d_gene: -; j_gene: TRBJ2-7; abundance: -; CDR3aa: CASSTLDTYEQYF; CDR3nt: TGTGCCAGTAGTACACTAGATACCTACGAGCAGTACTTC
v_gene: TRBV5-4; d_gene: TRBD1; j_gene: TRBJ2-1; abundance: -; CDR3aa: CASSASQGGGAGFF; CDR3nt: TGTGCCAGCAGCGCATCACAGGGGGGCGGAGCTGGGTTCTTC
v_gene: TRBV7-9; d_gene: -; j_gene: TRBJ1-1; abundance: -; CDR3aa: CASSPPGGRANTEAFF; CDR3nt: TGTGCCAGCAGCCCCCCTGGCGGCAGGGCGAACACTGAAGCTTTCTTT
v_gene: TRBV2; d_gene: TRBD1; j_gene: TRBJ2-3; abundance: -; CDR3aa: CASSTIVGQGNADTQYF; CDR3nt: TGTGCCAGCAGTACTATTGTCGGACAGGGTAATGCAGATACGCAGTATTTT
v_gene: TRBV11-2; d_gene: -; j_gene: TRBJ1-4; abundance: few; CDR3aa: CASSVVGGLLTNEKLFF; CDR3nt: TGTGCCAGCAGCGTCGTTGGGGGCTTATTAACTAATGAAAAACTGTTTTTT
v_gene: TRBV5-1; d_gene: -; j_gene: TRBJ2-7; abundance: -; CDR3aa: CASSLSPDTTYEQYF; CDR3nt: TGCGCCAGCAGCTTATCCCCTGACACCACCTACGAGCAGTACTTC
v_gene: TRBV27; d_gene: -; j_gene: TRBJ2-5; abundance: -; CDR3aa: CASSLLPQVQETQYF; CDR3nt: TGTGCCAGCAGTTTATTACCGCAGGTCCAAGAGACCCAGTACTTC
v_gene: TRBV27; d_gene: TRBD1; j_gene: TRBJ2-7; abundance: -; CDR3aa: CASSYNTGAYEQYF; CDR3nt: TGTGCCAGCAGTTACAACACAGGGGCCTACGAGCAGTACTTC
v_gene: TRBV4-1; d_gene: TRBD2; j_gene: TRBJ2-7; abundance: -; CDR3aa: CASSLRTSGSSYEQYF; CDR3nt: TGCGCCAGCAGCCTACGGACTAGCGGGAGCTCCTACGAGCAGTACTTC
v_gene: TRBV11-2; d_gene: -; j_gene: TRBJ2-1; abundance: -; CDR3aa: CASSSGQLNKQFF; CDR3nt: TGTGCCAGCAGCTCCGGACAGTTAAATAAGCAGTTCTTC
v_gene: TRBV18; d_gene: TRBD1; j_gene: TRBJ2-7; abundance: -; CDR3aa: CASSPVDTGAGEQYF; CDR3nt: TGTGCCAGCTCCCCTGTTGACACAGGGGCCGGCGAGCAGTACTTC
v_gene: TRBV7-7; d_gene: TRBD2; j_gene: TRBJ2-5; abundance: -; CDR3aa: CASSPSGRMETQYF; CDR3nt: TGTGCCAGCAGCCCTAGCGGGAGAATGGAGACCCAGTACTTC
v_gene: TRBV19; d_gene: TRBD1; j_gene: TRBJ1-5; abundance: -; CDR3aa: CASSGGTGGSQPQHF; CDR3nt: TGTGCCAGTAGTGGCGGGACAGGGGGCTCTCAGCCCCAGCATTTT
v_gene: TRBV28; d_gene: TRBD2; j_gene: TRBJ2-1; abundance: -; CDR3aa: CASSGLAGGHNEQFF; CDR3nt: TGTGCCAGCAGTGGACTAGCGGGAGGGCACAATGAGCAGTTCTTC
v_gene: TRBV18; d_gene: -; j_gene: TRBJ2-1; abundance: -; CDR3aa: CASSPTGFEDNEQFF; CDR3nt: TGTGCCAGCTCACCTACGGGTTTTGAGGACAATGAGCAGTTCTTC
v_gene: TRBV4-1; d_gene: -; j_gene: TRBJ2-3; abundance: -; CDR3aa: CASSQGGTPSTDTQYF; CDR3nt: TGCGCCAGCAGCCAAGGAGGGACACCTAGCACAGATACGCAGTATTTT
v_gene: TRBV15; d_gene: -; j_gene: TRBJ1-1; abundance: -; CDR3aa: CATSRTDNRLAEAFF; CDR3nt: TGTGCCACCAGCAGAACTGACAACCGGCTCGCTGAAGCTTTCTTT
v_gene: TRBV28; d_gene: -; j_gene: TRBJ1-3; abundance: -; CDR3aa: CASTIGGGFGNTIYF; CDR3nt: TGTGCCAGCACCATCGGGGGAGGGTTTGGAAACACCATATATTTT
v_gene: TRBV6-6; d_gene: TRBD1; j_gene: TRBJ1-5; abundance: few; CDR3aa: CASTETGGKPQHF; CDR3nt: TGTGCCAGCACTGAAACAGGGGGGAAGCCCCAGCATTTT
v_gene: TRBV12-2; d_gene: -; j_gene: TRBJ2-1; abundance: -; CDR3aa: CASHGALAGVTYSEQFF; CDR3nt: TGTGCAAGTCACGGGGCTCTAGCGGGAGTTACGTACAGTGAGCAGTTCTTC
v_gene: TRBV2; d_gene: TRBD1; j_gene: TRBJ1-1; abundance: -; CDR3aa: CASRSTGAANTEAFF; CDR3nt: TGTGCCAGCAGATCAACAGGGGCGGCGAACACTGAAGCTTTCTTT
v_gene: TRBV10-1; d_gene: -; j_gene: TRBJ1-6; abundance: -; CDR3aa: CASSELRDSSPLHF; CDR3nt: TGCGCCAGCAGTGAGTTGAGGGACTCTTCACCCCTCCACTTT
v_gene: TRBV27; d_gene: -; j_gene: TRBJ2-7; abundance: -; CDR3aa: CASSSPGTTYEQYF; CDR3nt: TGTGCCAGCAGTTCCCCCGGGACAACCTACGAGCAGTACTTC
v_gene: TRBV19; d_gene: TRBD2; j_gene: TRBJ2-7; abundance: -; CDR3aa: CASKTSGRQYVSEQYF; CDR3nt: TGTGCCAGTAAGACTAGCGGGAGGCAGTATGTTTCCGAGCAGTACTTC
v_gene: TRBV27; d_gene: -; j_gene: TRBJ2-7; abundance: -; CDR3aa: CASSLLAVRSSYEQYF; CDR3nt: TGTGCCAGCAGTTTATTGGCTGTGAGGAGCTCCTACGAGCAGTACTTC
v_gene: TRBV6-5; d_gene: -; j_gene: TRBJ2-1; abundance: -; CDR3aa: CASSGGTSHEQFF; CDR3nt: TGTGCCAGCAGTGGGGGGACCTCTCATGAGCAGTTCTTC
v_gene: TRBV7-9; d_gene: -; j_gene: TRBJ1-1; abundance: -; CDR3aa: CASSRTDSGGTEAFF; CDR3nt: TGTGCCAGCAGCCGAACGGACAGTGGTGGCACTGAAGCTTTCTTT
v_gene: TRBV6-1; d_gene: -; j_gene: TRBJ2-3; abundance: -; CDR3aa: CASSYFTDTQYF; CDR3nt: TGTGCCAGCAGTTATTTCACAGATACGCAGTATTTT
v_gene: TRBV2; d_gene: TRBD2; j_gene: TRBJ2-1; abundance: -; CDR3aa: CASSEEVWTSHTRAYNEQFF; CDR3nt: TGTGCCAGCAGTGAAGAGGTGTGGACTAGCCATACAAGGGCCTACAATGAGCAGTTCTTC
v_gene: TRBV7-2; d_gene: -; j_gene: TRBJ1-5; abundance: few; CDR3aa: CASSPNQGPQHF; CDR3nt: TGTGCCAGCAGCCCCAATCAGGGGCCCCAGCATTTT
v_gene: TRBV4-1; d_gene: TRBD1; j_gene: TRBJ1-2; abundance: -; CDR3aa: CASSHEPQRGHNYGYTF; CDR3nt: TGCGCCAGCAGCCATGAACCACAGAGGGGGCATAACTATGGCTACACCTTC
v_gene: TRBV27; d_gene: -; j_gene: TRBJ2-7; abundance: few; CDR3aa: CASDSSYEQYF; CDR3nt: TGTGCCAGCGATAGCTCCTACGAGCAGTACTTC
v_gene: TRBV7-9; d_gene: -; j_gene: TRBJ2-1; abundance: -; CDR3aa: CASSLTGEIFF; CDR3nt: TGTGCCAGCAGCTTAACCGGGGAGATATTCTTC
v_gene: TRBV30; d_gene: -; j_gene: TRBJ1-2; abundance: -; CDR3aa: CAWSYSVGSNYGYTF; CDR3nt: TGTGCCTGGAGTTATTCAGTGGGCTCTAACTATGGCTACACCTTC
v_gene: TRBV30; d_gene: -; j_gene: TRBJ2-5; abundance: -; CDR3aa: CAWSVRHRIVYF; CDR3nt: TGTGCCTGGAGTGTACGACACAGGATTGTGTACTTC
v_gene: TRBV6-1; d_gene: TRBD2; j_gene: TRBJ2-7; abundance: -; CDR3aa: CASNPGAGGPYEQYF; CDR3nt: TGTGCCAGCAACCCCGGGGCGGGGGGGCCCTACGAGCAGTACTTC
v_gene: TRBV29-1; d_gene: -; j_gene: TRBJ2-1; abundance: -; CDR3aa: CSAGEQFF; CDR3nt: TGCAGCGCGGGTGAGCAGTTCTTC